One sample yielded the 25 T cell receptor beta chains listed below, sequenced in a study of cytomegalovirus exposure and HLA in healthy donors (dated by TCRdb to the late 2010s). Library method: the immunoSEQ multiplex PCR assay. For the multiplex PCR, a mixture combining 60 forward primers for TCR Vbeta segments and 13 reverse primers for TCR Jbeta segments was used. TCRdb provides this immuneACCESS table in a form limited to in-frame rearrangements. Some clones are lacking; in checked studies, under half of them reflect an unresolved V gene, and why the rest are absent is not known. Across this sample there are 180,000 or so clones, with more than 80% seen only once. 4% to 5% of the sample is held by the ten biggest clonotypes. Sequenced: PBMCs. The receptors stem from a woman in her late teens or twenties in good health and CMV-seropositive.

The chain joins TRBV5-6 to TRBJ2-7, with 7 bases lining up with TRBD2. Germline lookup yields CDR1 SGHDT and CDR2 YYEEEE. There are 14 residues in the CDR3. Trimming cost V 0 bases and J 0 bases; bases outside gene matches: 0. The CDR3 coding sequence is TGTGCCAGCAGCTTGGGCGGGAGCTCCTACGAGCAGTACTTC. Translation gives CASSLGGSSYEQYF.

This clone was detected only once. The chain combines TRBV2 with TRBJ1-4; the D gene is possibly TRBD1 (5 bases). The V gene lost 8 bases and the J gene lost 4 bases, with 20 bases spanning the gap. Germline V gene data show CDR1 as SNHLY and CDR2 as FYNNEI. The CDR3 loop spans 16 amino acids. This chain's CDR3 is CASLCGTILFNEKLFF. The DNA of the CDR3 is TGTGCCAGCTTATGCGGGACGATCCTATTTAATGAAAAACTGTTTTTT.

This clone is a singleton in its sample. The chain carries TRBV5-6 and TRBJ1-1; 11 bases are a match to TRBD1. Germline lookup yields CDR1 SGHDT and CDR2 YYEEEE. The CDR3 covers 15 residues. Trimming removed 8 bases from V and 3 bases from J; junction bases left unmatched: 9. The DNA of the CDR3 is TGTGCCAGTAGTCCCGGGACAGGGGGAGACACTGAAGCTTTCTTT. It specifies CASSPGTGGDTEAFF.

This clone was found once. V usage is TRBV14 and J usage is TRBJ2-7; D is perhaps TRBD1 (5 bases). The CDR3 totals 13 residues. CDR1 and CDR2 (germline): SGHDN, FVKESK. V was pared by 6 bases and J by 0 bases, with 9 bases between. This CDR3 is CASRRQYSYEQYF. In DNA, the CDR3 is TGTGCCAGCAGAAGACAGTACTCCTACGAGCAGTACTTC.

This chain links TRBV28 with TRBJ1-2; 9 positions match TRBD1. This CDR3 region has 15 residues. The ends lost 5 bases at V and 4 bases at J; junction bases unmatched: 8. CDR1 is MDHEN and CDR2 is SYDVKM in the germline V gene. CDR3 in DNA: TGTGCCAGCAGTATACCGGGACAGGGACTCTATGGCTACACCTTC. It encodes CASSIPGQGLYGYTF.

Concerning this clone itself: At one boundary the junction diverges from the germline segment, which might be a read error. The gene calls are TRBV6-5 and TRBJ2-4; TRBD2 aligns across 7 bases. This CDR3 has 13 residues. Germline loops: CDR1 MNHEY, CDR2 SVGAGI. CDR3 sequence (DNA): TGTGCCAGCAGCCCGGGGGGACCAAACGTTCAGTACTTC. Residues: CASSPGGPNVQYF.

The V call is TRBV7-9, the J call TRBJ1-2, with 9 nucleotides matching TRBD1. The ends lost 8 bases at V and 8 bases at J; junction bases unmatched: 12. The CDR3 is 14 amino acids. Germline assignment: CDR1 SEHNR and CDR2 FQNEAQ (reference sequence). The DNA of the CDR3 is TGTGCCAGCGGGAACCGGGACAGGGACGGCGGCTACACCTTC. Protein product: CASGNRDRDGGYTF.

The chain employs TRBV7-7 and TRBJ2-5; 9 positions agree with TRBD2. The CDR3 runs to 16 residues. The V gene's germline CDR1 is SSHAT and CDR2 FNYEAQ (reference sequence). The junction had 10 bases not matched to a gene; V was cut back by 4 bases and J by 4 bases. CDR3 protein: CASSSLGLASGETQYF. CDR3 coding DNA: TGTGCCAGCAGCTCGCTCGGACTAGCGAGCGGAGAGACCCAGTACTTC.

The gene calls are TRBV2 and TRBJ1-4; TRBD1 aligns across 7 bases. This CDR3 has 15 residues. CDR1 and CDR2 (germline): SNHLY, FYNNEI. Trimming removed 6 bases from V and 7 bases from J; junction bases left unmatched: 11. The CDR3 loop is CASRKEGQTIEKLFF. Here the CDR3 DNA reads TGTGCCAGCAGGAAGGAGGGACAGACAATTGAAAAACTGTTTTTT.

The V call is TRBV6-4, the J call TRBJ2-7, with D uncertain. The ends were cut back, 5 bases at V and 3 bases at J, with 11 bases in the middle. Germline CDR1 is MRHNA and CDR2 is SNTAGT. The CDR3 length is 13 residues. The CDR3 DNA reads as TGTGCCAGCAGTCTTGGTAGAATCTACGAGCAGTACTTC. Translated, it gives CASSLGRIYEQYF.

The chain carries TRBV6-5 and TRBJ1-5; TRBD1 matches at 8 bases. Germline trimming cut 10 bases from V and 6 bases from J; bases unmatched to any gene: 14. The germline V gene encodes CDR1 MNHEY and CDR2 SVGAGI. The CDR3 has 15 amino acids. For the CDR3, the DNA is TGTGCCACCAGCTTTTCAGGGGGCCGAATTCAGCCCCAGCATTTT. Translation: CATSFSGGRIQPQHF.

The CDR3 here is CASSQGGQVAETQYF. The CDR3 coding sequence is TGTGCCAGCAGCCAGGGGGGACAGGTTGCGGAGACCCAGTACTTC. This chain links TRBV5-6 with TRBJ2-5; TRBD1 agrees at 8 bases. The J segment lost 5 bases and the V segment lost 4 bases, leaving 10 bases of the junction unmatched. The germline CDR1 and CDR2 sequences are SGHDT and YYEEEE. There are 15 residues in the CDR3.

The chain uses TRBV18 and TRBJ1-2, with 8 bases identical to TRBD1. The CDR3 runs 15 residues. The V gene end was trimmed by 3 bases and the J gene end by 0 bases; junction bases not matched to a gene: 3. Germline V gene sequence: CDR1 KGHSH, CDR2 LQKENI. CDR3 residues: CASSPDRGSNYGYTF. The CDR3 bases are TGTGCCAGCTCACCCGACAGGGGCTCTAACTATGGCTACACCTTC. Drawing the rest from reference TRBV18 and TRBJ1-2, the complete variable domain is NAGVMQNPRHLVRRRGQEARLRCSPMKGHSHVYWYRQLPEEGLKFMVYLQKENIIDESGMPKERFSAEFPKEGPSILRIQQVVRGDSAAYFCASSPDRGSNYGYTFGSGTRLTVV.

The chain combines TRBV7-9 with TRBJ2-7; 10 bases map to TRBD2. CDR1 and CDR2 (germline): SEHNR, FQNEAQ (reference sequence). CDR3 length: 15 amino acids. The junction had 7 bases not matched to a gene; V was cut back by 1 base and J by 7 bases. The CDR3 DNA reads as TGTGCCAGCAGCTTAGAAGCGGGGGGGCCGGGGGAGCAGTACTTC. Its protein is CASSLEAGGPGEQYF.

This clone has more than one count but fewer than ten. The chain carries TRBV7-9 and TRBJ1-2; D not certain. Trimming took 0 bases from V and 4 from J, leaving 6 bases between them. This CDR3 contains 13 residues. Per germline, CDR1 SEHNR and CDR2 FQNEAQ (reference sequence). CDR3 nucleotides: TGTGCCAGCAGCTTAGCGCCCAGCTATGGCTACACCTTC. It yields the protein CASSLAPSYGYTF.

The rearrangement links TRBV6-6 to TRBJ1-2, with unresolved D. CDR3 size: 12 residues. The germline V and J ends were trimmed by 0 bases and 7 bases, with 6 bases remaining between them. CDR1 and CDR2 (germline): MNHNY, SVGAGI (reference sequence). This chain's CDR3 is CASSYSMAGYTF. The CDR3 DNA reads TGTGCCAGCAGTTACTCGATGGCTGGCTACACCTTC.

V and J are TRBV6-6 and TRBJ1-5; 7 bases are a match to TRBD1. CDR1 is MNHNY, CDR2 SVGAGI, per germline (reference sequence). The junction had 11 bases not matched to a gene; V was cut back by 2 bases and J by 7 bases. The CDR3 contains 16 residues. CDR3 amino acids: CASSYVQKGGEQPQHF. The CDR3 DNA sequence: TGTGCCAGCAGTTACGTTCAAAAAGGGGGCGAACAGCCCCAGCATTTT.

This chain uses TRBV27 with TRBJ2-7, with TRBD1 matching 9 bases. Germline V CDR1 and CDR2: MNHEY, SMNVEV (reference sequence). The CDR3 is 14 residues long. The V segment lost 5 bases and the J segment 2 bases; nucleotides outside the gene matches: 4. CDR3 bases: TGTGCCAGCAGTCCACGGGACAGGGCCTACGAGCAGTACTTC. Its protein product is CASSPRDRAYEQYF.

The V and J genes are TRBV6-8 and TRBJ1-4; tentative D call: TRBD1 (5 bases). Germline V gene data show CDR1 as MNHGY and CDR2 as SAAAGT. V lost 0 bases and J lost 5, with 10 bases in between. The CDR3 contains 15 residues. CDR3 coding DNA: TGTGCCAGCAGTTACTCCGCAGGGTCGAATGAAAAACTGTTTTTT. This gives the protein CASSYSAGSNEKLFF.

The chain recombines TRBV5-6 with TRBJ2-1; 10 bases line up with TRBD1. The CDR3 is 15 residues long. Trimming cost V 5 bases and J 7 bases; bases outside gene matches: 9. Germline lookup yields CDR1 SGHDT and CDR2 YYEEEE. For the CDR3, the DNA is TGTGCCAGCAGGGCAGGACAGGGGGGTTTTAATGAGCAGTTCTTC. Its protein is CASRAGQGGFNEQFF.

The chain links TRBV7-9 to TRBJ1-2, with 8 nucleotides matching TRBD1. CDR1 is SEHNR, CDR2 FQNEAQ, per germline (reference sequence). CDR3 size: 14 residues. Trimming removed 1 base from V and 7 bases from J; junction bases left unmatched: 5. Here the CDR3 reads CASSLGQGSGGYTF. The CDR3 DNA follows: TGTGCCAGCAGCTTAGGACAGGGGTCTGGTGGCTACACCTTC. Using reference TRBV7-9 and TRBJ1-2 for the parts outside the CDR3, the full variable domain is DTGVSQNPRHKITKRGQNVTFRCDPISEHNRLYWYRQTLGQGPEFLTYFQNEAQLEKSRLLSDRFSAERPKGSFSTLEIQRTEQGDSAMYLCASSLGQGSGGYTFGSGTRLTVV.

This sequence joins TRBV30 and TRBJ2-2; D call uncertain. CDR1 is GTSNPN and CDR2 is SVGIG in the germline V gene (reference sequence). V lost 2 bases, J lost 6 bases, and 4 bases lay in between. The CDR3 is 11 residues long. Here the CDR3 DNA reads TGTGCCTGGAGTCCCTCCGGGGAGCTGTTTTTT. It codes for CAWSPSGELFF.

This clone was counted only a few times. The chain joins TRBV28 to TRBJ2-6; D not resolved. The germline CDR1 and CDR2 sequences are MDHEN and SYDVKM. CDR3 length: 12 residues. V lost 7 bases to trimming and J lost 3 bases, with 4 bases between them. This CDR3 reads CASNGGANVLTF. CDR3 sequence (DNA): TGTGCCAGCAACGGTGGGGCCAACGTCCTGACTTTC. The entire variable domain, with the rest obtained from reference TRBV28 and TRBJ2-6, is as follows: DVKVTQSSRYLVKRTGEKVFLECVQDMDHENMFWYRQDPGLGLRLIYFSYDVKMKEKGDIPEGYSVSREKKERFSLILESASTNQTSMYLCASNGGANVLTFGAGSRLTVL.

This clone was seen a handful of times. V usage is TRBV18 and J usage is TRBJ2-7, with D possibly being TRBD2 (5 bases). Per germline, CDR1 KGHSH and CDR2 LQKENI. This CDR3 region has 15 residues. The germline V and J ends were trimmed by 4 bases and 7 bases, with 20 bases remaining between them. The CDR3 bases are TGTGCCAGCTCACGGATCAGTTCTCTCACGGGGGAGCAGTACTTC. Translating gives CASSRISSLTGEQYF.

This clone has just a few counts. The genes are TRBV7-9 and TRBJ1-1, with a weak D call TRBD1 (6 bases). V gave up 2 bases and J gave up 8 bases, with 9 bases separating them. The CDR3 loop spans 12 amino acids. Germline V gene lookup returns CDR1 SEHNR and CDR2 FQNEAQ (reference sequence). The CDR3 sequence: CASSLSQGEAFF. The CDR3 bases are TGTGCCAGCAGCTTATCCCAGGGGGAAGCTTTCTTT.